This TCR beta chain comes out of a study of blood T cell repertoires in COVID-19. In the study overall: The analysed material was cDNA or gDNA that came from T cells, B-cell-depleted T cells, or PBMCs.

Between the trimmed V and J ends, which lost 8 bases and 4 bases, there was a span of 17 bases. The CDR3 has 14 residues. Germline CDR1 MNHEY, CDR2 SMNVEV (reference sequence). Per the authors' pipeline: How many nucleated cells were present was estimated from reference gene primer amplification. Data came from immunoSEQ multiplex PCR; TCRdb stores just in-frame clones and leaves some out. The DNA gave D and trimming, while V, J and clone size come from that table. The sample includes roughly 110,000 clones, 65% to 80% of them seen just once. By frequency in the sample, this clone is medium-sized. Sequences were obtained from peripheral blood. The sequence derives from a man between 65 and 85 years old with acute or convalescent COVID-19. The chain is built from TRBV27 and TRBJ1-1; tentative D call: TRBD1 (5 bases). CDR3 bases: TGTGCCAGCGCCCTAAGGGGAGGTAGCACTGAAGCTTTCTTT. Amino acid sequence: CASALRGGSTEAFF.